The 27 T cell receptor beta chains given below trace back to one sample, sequenced in a study of regulatory T cells in long-lasting Graves disease. Time point meaning: newly diagnosed GD, antithyroid drugs for less than 3 months. After RNA was extracted from PBMCs, the TCR library was made from it. Assembly of TCR beta libraries relied on iRepertoire HTBI primers together with Arm-PCR of CDR3 regions. TCRdb analysed the multiplex PCR reads with MiXCR anew, one entry per CDR3 protein. The data show over 400,000 distinct CDR3 sequences, approximately 15% seen once. The sample was also reused in another study, on T cells in Graves' hyperthyroidism and ophthalmopathy.

The source was peripheral blood mononuclear cells (PBMCs), collected at new diagnosis, from a patient treated with antithyroid drugs. Receptor source: a woman in her forties or fifties with Graves disease.

As regards this clonotype: A much larger clone is a single base away; this may be a read error. This chain joins TRBV7-9 and TRBJ2-5, with no clear D. Germline V CDR1 and CDR2: SEHNR, FQNEAQ (reference sequence). CDR3 size: 13 residues. Between the trimmed V and J ends, which lost 7 bases and 1 base, there was a span of 10 bases. The CDR3 loop is CASKPTSQETQYF. In nucleotides, the CDR3 is TGTGCCAGCAAGCCGACCAGCCAAGAGACCCAGTACTTC.

In its sample, this clonotype was seen many times. The chain uses TRBV10-3 and TRBJ2-5, with D possibly being TRBD2 (6 bases). Germline loops: CDR1 ENHRY, CDR2 SYGVKD. The CDR3 totals 16 residues. With 4 bases removed from V and 2 bases from J, the gap between germline ends came to 17 bases. Written as DNA, the CDR3 is TGTGCCATCAGTGGGGGGGATACACTCGTTCAAGAGACCCAGTACTTC. As protein: CAISGGDTLVQETQYF.

In this sample, this clonotype turned up many times. The chain has TRBV2 and TRBJ1-4; a possible D gene is TRBD1 (6 bases). The CDR3 contains 14 residues. Looked up from germline, CDR1 is SNHLY and CDR2 is FYNNEI. The V end was cut by 5 bases, the J end by 8 bases, with 15 bases between. The CDR3 region is CASSTAQGGEKLFF. In DNA form, the CDR3 reads TGTGCCAGCAGTACTGCACAGGGCGGGGAAAAACTGTTTTTT. Based on the CDR3 plus reference TRBV2 and TRBJ1-4, the full variable domain is EPEVTQTPSHQVTQMGQEVILRCVPISNHLYFYWYRQILGQKVEFLVSFYNNEISEKSEIFDDQFSVERPDGSNFTLKIRSTKLEDSAMYFCASSTAQGGEKLFFGSGTQLSVL.

This clonotype was found a few times. The V call is TRBV12-3 or TRBV12-4, the J call TRBJ1-3, with 7 bases identical to TRBD1. The CDR3 contains 14 residues. The V and J ends lost 7 bases and 1 base, in that order; junction bases with no gene match: 4. CDR3 in DNA: TGTGCCAGCACCCCGACAGGGTCTGGAAACACCATATATTTT. It specifies CASTPTGSGNTIYF.

This clonotype was counted between two and nine times. This sequence joins TRBV12-3 or TRBV12-4 and TRBJ2-1; D possibly matches TRBD1 or TRBD2 (6 bases each). This CDR3 contains 15 residues. The V end lost 7 bases, the J end lost 9 bases, and 22 bases lay between the germline ends. CDR3 sequence (DNA): TGTGCCAGCACCACGAAGGGGGGAGGAGTGGGTGAGCAGTTCTTC. Translation: CASTTKGGGVGEQFF.

This clonotype has ten or more counts. The rearrangement uses TRBV9 and TRBJ1-1, with TRBD1 matching over 8 bases. Germline loops: CDR1 SGDLS, CDR2 YYNGEE. V trimming: 0 bases; J trimming: 4 bases; junction bases outside the gene matches: 5. The CDR3 is 15 residues long. CDR3 DNA: TGTGCCAGCAGCGTAGAGGACAGGGTGGTCACTGAAGCTTTCTTT. Translated, it gives CASSVEDRVVTEAFF.

The genes are TRBV29-1 and TRBJ2-3, with 7 nucleotides matching TRBD2. The J segment lost 3 bases and the V segment lost 4 bases, leaving 13 bases of the junction unmatched. Germline V lookup: CDR1 SQVTM, CDR2 ANQGSEA. This CDR3 comprises 16 residues. In DNA, the CDR3 is TGCAGCGTTGCCCTCCGGGCGGGAGTCGGTACAGATACGCAGTATTTT. It yields the protein CSVALRAGVGTDTQYF.

This clonotype appeared many times. At one boundary the junction diverges from the germline segment, which might be a read error. This sequence joins TRBV12-3 or TRBV12-4 and TRBJ1-2, with D maybe TRBD1 (5 bases). This CDR3 contains 13 residues. Here the CDR3 reads CASSLGQGNGYTF. The CDR3 DNA reads as TGTGCCAGCAGCTTAGGGCAGGGAAACGGCTACACCTTC.

The table lists this clonotype with many counts. This chain's CDR3 is CASIGTANTEAFF. CDR3 sequence (DNA): TGTGCCTCGATCGGGACCGCGAACACTGAAGCTTTCTTT. V and J are TRBV10-3 and TRBJ1-1; a weak D match, TRBD1 (5 bases). The length of the CDR3 is 13 residues. Germline CDR1 ENHRY, CDR2 SYGVKD. V was clipped by 11 bases and J by 1 base, with 14 bases between them.

The CDR3, as DNA: TGCAGTGCTGCCCGACTAGCGGCACAACAAGAGACCCAGTACTTC. It codes for CSAARLAAQQETQYF. The V call is TRBV20-1, the J call TRBJ2-5; 9 nucleotides line up with TRBD2. The germline V gene encodes CDR1 DFQATT and CDR2 SNEGSKA (reference sequence). The CDR3 covers 15 residues. V trimming: 5 bases; J trimming: 2 bases; junction bases outside the gene matches: 9.

This clonotype was counted ten times or more. The chain links TRBV3-1 to TRBJ2-3, with 9 bases lining up with TRBD2. V gave up 0 bases and J gave up 7 bases; unmatched junction bases: 8. The CDR3 runs 16 residues. CDR1 is LGHDT and CDR2 is YNNKEL in the germline V gene (reference sequence). CDR3 loop: CASSQETSGRSNTQYF. DNA of the CDR3: TGTGCCAGCAGCCAAGAGACGAGCGGGAGGTCGAATACGCAGTATTTT.

This clonotype occurred many times. The V call is TRBV7-9, the J call TRBJ1-6; D unresolved. This CDR3 has 12 amino acids. Trimming shortened V by 1 base and J by 10 bases, and 5 bases separated the two germline ends. Germline CDR1 SEHNR, CDR2 FQNEAQ (reference sequence). This chain's CDR3 is CASSLVGSPLHF. CDR3 in DNA: TGTGCCAGCAGCTTAGTGGGCTCACCCCTCCACTTT.

The rearrangement uses TRBV6-5 and TRBJ2-1; D unclear. V lost 4 bases to trimming and J lost 4 bases, with 8 bases between them. CDR3 length: 13 amino acids. Germline-derived CDR1 and CDR2 are MNHEY and SVGAGI. The CDR3 sequence is CASSSLGYNEQFF. CDR3 sequence (DNA): TGTGCCAGCAGTTCTCTAGGGTACAATGAGCAGTTCTTC.

The chain combines TRBV19 with TRBJ1-3, with TRBD1 as a possible D gene (5 bases). The CDR3 spans 16 residues. V was cut by 10 bases and J by 0 bases, with 19 bases left in between. Germline CDR1 reads LNHDA; CDR2 reads SQIVND (reference sequence). CDR3 DNA: TGTGCCACTACCCGATCCGGGACGTACTCTGGAAACACCATATATTTT. It specifies CATTRSGTYSGNTIYF.

This clonotype was seen many times. V is TRBV12-3 or TRBV12-4 and J is TRBJ2-4; D ambiguous. This CDR3 spans 13 amino acids. Trimming stripped 3 bases from V and 7 bases from J, with 10 bases between. This chain's CDR3 is CASSFVTRNIQYF. The CDR3 nucleotides read TGTGCCAGCAGTTTCGTCACGAGGAACATTCAGTACTTC.

This chain joins TRBV27 and TRBJ1-1; D uncertain. Germline V gives CDR1 MNHEY, CDR2 SMNVEV (reference sequence). Trimming shortened V by 7 bases and J by 4 bases, and 10 bases separated the two germline ends. The CDR3 contains 12 residues. The CDR3 sequence is CASKGRGTEAFF. CDR3 in DNA: TGTGCCAGCAAAGGACGGGGCACTGAAGCTTTCTTT.

This clonotype came up many times. The rearrangement uses TRBV2 and TRBJ2-1, with 9 nucleotides matching TRBD2. This CDR3 spans 14 amino acids. V shed 2 bases and J 9 bases; nucleotides not matched to a gene: 5. Germline loops: CDR1 SNHLY, CDR2 FYNNEI. The CDR3 nucleotides read TGTGCCAGCAGTGAATGGCGGGAGGGGAGTGAGCAGTTCTTC. Its protein is CASSEWREGSEQFF.

The chain has TRBV5-1 and TRBJ2-3, with 8 bases lining up with TRBD2. Trimming removed 7 bases from V and 6 bases from J; junction bases left unmatched: 7. Germline V gene data show CDR1 as SGHRS and CDR2 as YFSETQ. This CDR3 has 13 amino acids. The DNA of the CDR3 is TGCGCCAGCCGAGCGGGGGCCTCCGATACGCAGTATTTT. Its protein product is CASRAGASDTQYF.

This clonotype was counted a few times. The chain carries TRBV4-1 and TRBJ2-7; 10 bases map to TRBD2. V lost 1 base, J lost 4 bases, and 13 bases stayed unmatched. CDR1 and CDR2 (germline): MGHRA, YSYEKL. The CDR3 is 18 amino acids. The CDR3 DNA reads as TGCGCCAGCAGCCAAGTCCCTCCTAGCGGGAGAAGTGGTTACGAGCAGTACTTC. It encodes CASSQVPPSGRSGYEQYF.

In the case of this clonotype: It may be a read error: a sequence one base away is much more abundant. Since the CDR3 does not end with the conserved phenylalanine or tryptophan, this likely comes from a read error. The chain has TRBV6-5 and TRBJ2-7; 12 nucleotides match TRBD2. Germline CDR1 is MNHEY and CDR2 is SVGAGI. This CDR3 is 18 amino acids long. Trimming took 0 bases from V and 2 from J; bases not matched to a gene: 8. Here the CDR3 reads CASSYSSPLAGGPYEQYC. CDR3 nucleotides: TGTGCCAGCAGTTACTCTTCTCCGCTAGCGGGAGGGCCCTACGAGCAGTACTGC.

This clonotype has at least ten counts. The chain employs TRBV11-2 and TRBJ2-3; TRBD2 agrees at 7 bases. The CDR3 spans 14 residues. Per germline, CDR1 SGHAT and CDR2 FQNNGV. V lost 4 bases, J lost 5 bases, and 6 bases stayed unmatched. This chain's CDR3 is CASSSTTGGDTQYF. In nucleotides, the CDR3 is TGTGCCAGCAGCTCGACGACGGGGGGAGATACGCAGTATTTT.

On this clonotype: A much larger clone lies one base from this, so it may be a read error. The V call is TRBV7-9, the J call TRBJ2-5, with D possibly matching TRBD1 (5 bases). This CDR3 comprises 13 residues. Germline loops: CDR1 SEHNR, CDR2 FQNEAQ (reference sequence). CDR3 region: CTSSDRQQETQYF. DNA of the CDR3: TGTACCAGCAGCGATCGACAGCAAGAGACCCAGTACTTC.

This clonotype was counted only a few times. The chain carries TRBV4-1 and TRBJ2-7, with 10 bases identical to TRBD2. The CDR3 covers 16 residues. J lost 3 bases, V lost 1 base, and 6 bases had no gene match. Germline V gene sequence: CDR1 MGHRA, CDR2 YSYEKL. The CDR3 protein is CASSQGLAGLHYEQYF. In DNA form, the CDR3 reads TGCGCCAGCAGCCAAGGACTAGCGGGCCTGCACTACGAGCAGTACTTC.

At least ten counts were recorded for this clonotype. V gene TRBV12-3 or TRBV12-4 combines with J gene TRBJ1-1; D call uncertain. V lost 7 bases and J 1 base, leaving 10 bases between the germline ends. The CDR3 contains 13 residues. CDR3 coding DNA: TGTGCCAGCACCTTAAGTCCGAACACTGAAGCTTTCTTT. Its protein product is CASTLSPNTEAFF.

V usage is TRBV18 and J usage is TRBJ1-4; D not certain. The CDR3 is made up of 16 amino acids. Per germline, CDR1 KGHSH and CDR2 LQKENI. V gave up 3 bases and J gave up 5 bases, with 16 bases separating them. The CDR3 DNA reads TGTGCCAGCTCACCGAGTGTCCTCTTGAGGAATGAAAAACTGTTTTTT. As protein: CASSPSVLLRNEKLFF. The full variable domain, rest sourced from reference TRBV18 and TRBJ1-4, is NAGVMQNPRHLVRRRGQEARLRCSPMKGHSHVYWYRQLPEEGLKFMVYLQKENIIDESGMPKERFSAEFPKEGPSILRIQQVVRGDSAAYFCASSPSVLLRNEKLFFGSGTQLSVL.

The chain has TRBV7-9 and TRBJ2-1; 8 bases match TRBD2. Germline V lookup: CDR1 SEHNR, CDR2 FQNEAQ (reference sequence). With V trimmed by 2 bases and J by 5 bases, 14 bases remained unmatched. This CDR3 region has 18 residues. The CDR3 region is CASSLTSRPSGPHNEQFF. CDR3 bases: TGTGCCAGCAGCTTAACCTCCCGGCCTAGCGGGCCGCACAATGAGCAGTTCTTC.

In this sample, this clonotype turned up a few times. The rearrangement links TRBV20-1 to TRBJ1-6, with TRBD1 as a possible D gene (5 bases). Trimming shortened V by 0 bases and J by 0 bases, and 9 bases separated the two germline ends. This CDR3 is 16 amino acids long. The V gene's germline CDR1 is DFQATT and CDR2 SNEGSKA (reference sequence). The CDR3 protein is CSARDPRVSYNSPLHF. In DNA form, the CDR3 reads TGCAGTGCTAGAGATCCCAGGGTCTCCTATAATTCACCCCTCCACTTT.